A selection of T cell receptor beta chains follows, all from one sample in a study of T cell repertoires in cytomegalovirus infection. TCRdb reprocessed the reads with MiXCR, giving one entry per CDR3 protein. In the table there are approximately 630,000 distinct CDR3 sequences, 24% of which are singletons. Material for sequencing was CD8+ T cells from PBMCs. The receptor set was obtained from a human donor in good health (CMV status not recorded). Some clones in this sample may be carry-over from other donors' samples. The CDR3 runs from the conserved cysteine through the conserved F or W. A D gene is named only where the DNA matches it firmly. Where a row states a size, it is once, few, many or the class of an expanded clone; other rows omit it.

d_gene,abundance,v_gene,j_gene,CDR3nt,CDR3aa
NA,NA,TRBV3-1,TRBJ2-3,TGTGCCAGCAGCCAAGGCGAAGGGGGTAACCCAGATACGCAGTATTTT,CASSQGEGGNPDTQYF
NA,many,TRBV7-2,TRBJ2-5,TGTGCCAGCAGCTTAGTGTCCGGGGGCCAAGAGACCCAGTACTTC,CASSLVSGGQETQYF
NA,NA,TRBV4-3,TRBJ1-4,TGCGCCAGCAGCCAAAGCTCCTCGCCGAATGAAAAACTGTTTTTT,CASSQSSSPNEKLFF
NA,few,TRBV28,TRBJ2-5,TGTGCCAGCAGTTTATTGACCGGTCCCTCAGAGACCCAGTACTTC,CASSLLTGPSETQYF
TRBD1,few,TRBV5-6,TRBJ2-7,TGTGCCAGCAGCTCGGACAGGGGGCTCTACGAGCAGTACTTC,CASSSDRGLYEQYF
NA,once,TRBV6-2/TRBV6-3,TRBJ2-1,TGTGCCAGCAGTCGGGGGGACAACATCTCCTACAATGAGCAGTTCTTC,CASSRGDNISYNEQFF
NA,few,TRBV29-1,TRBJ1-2,TGCAGCGTTTATGGGCCCCGAATTAACTATGGCTACACCTTC,CSVYGPRINYGYTF
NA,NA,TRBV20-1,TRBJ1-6,TGCAGTGCTAGAGATTACACAGGGAGTAATTCACCCCTCCACTTT,CSARDYTGSNSPLHF
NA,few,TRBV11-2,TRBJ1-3,TGTGCCAGCAGCTTAAACGGCCCTGGAAACACCATATATTTT,CASSLNGPGNTIYF
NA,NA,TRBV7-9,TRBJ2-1,TGTGCCAGCACCCCTGTGGGGTCTCGTTACAATGAGCAGTTCTTC,CASTPVGSRYNEQFF
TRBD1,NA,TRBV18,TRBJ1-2,TGTGCCAGCTCACAGGACAGGGAGAATGGCTACACCTTC,CASSQDRENGYTF
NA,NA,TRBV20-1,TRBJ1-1,TGCAGTGCTAGCTGGGGTTGGGCTTTCTTT,CSASWGWAFF
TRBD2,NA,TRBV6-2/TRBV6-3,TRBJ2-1,TGTGCCAGCAGTTACTCGACGGAGCGGGGGTACAATGAGCAGTTCTTC,CASSYSTERGYNEQFF
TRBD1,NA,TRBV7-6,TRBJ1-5,TGTGCCTGCAGCCGTACAGGGGGCAATCAGCCCCAGCATTTT,CACSRTGGNQPQHF
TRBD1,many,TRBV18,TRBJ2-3,TGTGCCATCCCGGGACAGTACACAGATACGCAGTATTTT,CAIPGQYTDTQYF
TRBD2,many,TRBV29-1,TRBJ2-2,TGCAGCGTTTGGGGACTAGCGGGGATTAACACCGGGGAGCTGTTTTTT,CSVWGLAGINTGELFF
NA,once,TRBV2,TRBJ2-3,TGTGCCAATGAGCAAGAGGGCACAGATACGCAGTATTTT,CANEQEGTDTQYF
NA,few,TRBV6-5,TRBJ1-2,TGTGCCAGCAGTTATGATGGGGACGGACAATATGGCTACACCTTC,CASSYDGDGQYGYTF
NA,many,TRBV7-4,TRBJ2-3,TGTGCCAGCAGCCCGACGACAGGCCGCACAGATACGCAGTATTTT,CASSPTTGRTDTQYF
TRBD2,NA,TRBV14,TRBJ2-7,TGTGCCAGCAGCCCCTGGACTAGCGGGGAATACGAGCAGTACTTC,CASSPWTSGEYEQYF
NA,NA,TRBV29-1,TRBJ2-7,TGCAGTGCTGGCAGCTCCTACGAGCAGTACTTC,CSAGSSYEQYF
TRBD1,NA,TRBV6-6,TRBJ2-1,TGTGCCAGCAGTTACTCCCCCAGGGGGCCCAATGAGCAGTTCTTC,CASSYSPRGPNEQFF
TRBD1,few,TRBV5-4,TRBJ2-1,TGTGCCAGCAGCTTACTGGGACAGGGAAACAATGAGCAGTTCTTC,CASSLLGQGNNEQFF
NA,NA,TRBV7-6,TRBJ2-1,TGTGCCAGTGGGAGCGTTGAGCAGTTCTTC,CASGSVEQFF
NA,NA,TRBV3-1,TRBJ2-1,TGTGCCAACAGCCAAGACGGAGGGTTATACAATGAGCAGTTCTTC,CANSQDGGLYNEQFF
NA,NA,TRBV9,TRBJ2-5,TGTGCCAGCAGCGTCACGGGGAAGCGGGAGACCCAGTACTTC,CASSVTGKRETQYF
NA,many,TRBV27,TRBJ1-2,TGTGCCAGCAGTTTATCCGGCAGTACCCTCTATGGCTACACCTTC,CASSLSGSTLYGYTF
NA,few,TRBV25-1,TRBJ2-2,TGTGCCAGCCGCCTCCCGAGAACCGGGGAGCTGTTTTTT,CASRLPRTGELFF
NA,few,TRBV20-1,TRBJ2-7,TGCAGTGCTAGTCTGCAGGGTTGGGCCGGGGAGCAGTACTTC,CSASLQGWAGEQYF
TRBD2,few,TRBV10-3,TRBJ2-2,TGTGCCATCAATTCAAGGCGGGGGAAGAACACCGGGGAGCTGTTTTTT,CAINSRRGKNTGELFF
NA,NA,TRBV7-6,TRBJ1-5,TGTGCCAGCAGCTTAGCACGGAGGCGCAATCAGCCCCAGCATTTT,CASSLARRRNQPQHF
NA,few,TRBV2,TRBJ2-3,TGTGCCAGCAGTGAATGGGGGGGCACAGATACGCAGTATTTT,CASSEWGGTDTQYF
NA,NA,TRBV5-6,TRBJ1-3,TGTGCCAGCAGCCCGGTTGGGGGTAGGACATTTGCCTCTGGAAACACCATATATTTT,CASSPVGGRTFASGNTIYF
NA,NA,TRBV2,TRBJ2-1,TGTGCCAGCATTCGGGGCCATGAGCAGTTCTTC,CASIRGHEQFF
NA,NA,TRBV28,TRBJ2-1,TGTGCCAGCAGTTTATCGCGGGTTAATGAGCAGTTCTTC,CASSLSRVNEQFF
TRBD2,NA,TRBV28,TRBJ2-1,TGTGCCAGCAGTTTCCGACTAGCGCCCGACAATGAGCAGTTCTTC,CASSFRLAPDNEQFF
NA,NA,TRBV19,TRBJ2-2,TGTGCCAGTATCCCGCCTGGGGCCGGGGAGCTGTTTTTT,CASIPPGAGELFF
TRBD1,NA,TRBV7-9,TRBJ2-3,TGTGCCAGCAGCTTAAGGCCAGGGACAGAGTACTTCACAGATACGCAGTATTTT,CASSLRPGTEYFTDTQYF
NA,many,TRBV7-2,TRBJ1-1,TGTGCCCTAGGGCCAGGAACTTACACTGAAGCTTTCTTT,CALGPGTYTEAFF
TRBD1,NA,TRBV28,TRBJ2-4,TGTGCCAGCAGTTCAGACAGGGGACCATCAAACATTCAGTACTTC,CASSSDRGPSNIQYF
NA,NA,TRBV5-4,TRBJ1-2,TGTGCCAGCAGCAAAGACTTCGGGGGACCTAACTATGGCTACACCTTC,CASSKDFGGPNYGYTF
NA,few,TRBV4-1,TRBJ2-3,TGCGCCAGCAGCCGGGAGGAGCGGACAGATACGCAGTATTTT,CASSREERTDTQYF
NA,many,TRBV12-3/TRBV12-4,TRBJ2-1,TGTGCCAGCAGCTTAACTAACAATGAGCAGTTCTTC,CASSLTNNEQFF
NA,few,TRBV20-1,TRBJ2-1,TGCAGTGCAAAAGACCGAAGGAGCTCCTACAATGAGCAGTTCTTC,CSAKDRRSSYNEQFF
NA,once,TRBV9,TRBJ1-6,TGTGCCAGCAGCCCACCAACGAGGGGTTCGCCCCTCCACTTT,CASSPPTRGSPLHF
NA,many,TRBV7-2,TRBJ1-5,TGTGCCAGCAGCCCAAACACGTGGCCCCAGCATTTT,CASSPNTWPQHF
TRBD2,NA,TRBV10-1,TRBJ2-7,TGCGCCAGCAGTGAGCCCGGGACTAGCGGCTACGAGCAGTACTTC,CASSEPGTSGYEQYF
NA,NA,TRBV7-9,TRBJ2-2,TGTGCCAGCAGTCCAGGGATCGGGGAGCTGTTTTTT,CASSPGIGELFF
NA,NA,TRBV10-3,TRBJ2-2,TGTGCCATCAGGACGGACAGAAACACCGGGGAGCTGTTTTTT,CAIRTDRNTGELFF